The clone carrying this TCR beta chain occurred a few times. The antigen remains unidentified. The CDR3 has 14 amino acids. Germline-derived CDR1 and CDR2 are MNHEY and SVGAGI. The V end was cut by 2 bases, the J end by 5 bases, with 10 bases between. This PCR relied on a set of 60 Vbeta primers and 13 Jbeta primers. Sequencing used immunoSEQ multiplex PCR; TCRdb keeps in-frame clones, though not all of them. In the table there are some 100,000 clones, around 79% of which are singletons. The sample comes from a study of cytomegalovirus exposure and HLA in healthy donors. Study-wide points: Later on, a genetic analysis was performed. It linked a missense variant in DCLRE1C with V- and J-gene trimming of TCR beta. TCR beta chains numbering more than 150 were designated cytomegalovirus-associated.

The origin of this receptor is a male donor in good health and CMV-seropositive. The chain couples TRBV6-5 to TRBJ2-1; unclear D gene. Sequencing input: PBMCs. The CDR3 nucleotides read TGTGCCAGCAGTTACGGTAACAGTAACAATGAGCAGTTCTTC. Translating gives CASSYGNSNNEQFF.